Below are 25 T cell receptor beta chains sequenced from a single sample in a study of human CD4 T cells and Enterobacteriaceae. The memory gate held CD4+ cells that were not CD45RA+CCR7+CD95- naive cells, over 95% pure. Measured with immunoSEQ multiplex PCR; TCRdb has only the in-frame clones, and not every one. The sample consists of some 29,000 clones, around four fifths of them appearing once. Material: memory CD4+ T cells from blood. The source is a human donor in good health.

The chain recombines TRBV2 with TRBJ2-1; D unresolved. This CDR3 has 13 residues. Germline CDR1 reads SNHLY; CDR2 reads FYNNEI. With 7 bases removed from V and 5 bases from J, the gap between germline ends came to 12 bases. As DNA, the CDR3 is TGTGCCAGCACGGCAGATAACAACAATGAGCAGTTCTTC. Its translation: CASTADNNNEQFF. Variable domain in full (rest from reference TRBV2 and TRBJ2-1): EPEVTQTPSHQVTQMGQEVILRCVPISNHLYFYWYRQILGQKVEFLVSFYNNEISEKSEIFDDQFSVERPDGSNFTLKIRSTKLEDSAMYFCASTADNNNEQFFGPGTRLTVL.

The chain employs TRBV5-1 and TRBJ1-1, with D possibly matching TRBD1 (6 bases). V dropped 4 bases and J dropped 6 bases, with 16 bases sitting between them. The CDR3 totals 14 residues. From germline, CDR1 is SGHRS and CDR2 YFSETQ. The CDR3 DNA sequence: TGCGCCAGCAGCCCGCAGGGGACCGGGGCTGAAGCTTTCTTT. This codes for CASSPQGTGAEAFF.

This clone was counted between two and nine times. V gene TRBV29-1 combines with J gene TRBJ1-4, with 9 bases lining up with TRBD1. From germline, CDR1 is SQVTM and CDR2 ANQGSEA. The CDR3 is 13 amino acids. V lost 6 bases to trimming and J lost 5 bases; unmatched junction nucleotides: 4. In DNA, the CDR3 is TGCAGCGTGAGGACAGGGGAAAATGAAAAACTGTTTTTT. Translated, it gives CSVRTGENEKLFF.

The chain employs TRBV5-6 and TRBJ2-5; the D gene is possibly TRBD2 (7 bases). Germline V gene lookup returns CDR1 SGHDT and CDR2 YYEEEE. The CDR3 runs to 15 residues. Trimming took 0 bases from V and 6 from J, leaving 15 bases between them. The CDR3 coding sequence is TGTGCCAGCAGCTTGGCCGGAGGGGGAGGGAAGACCCAGTACTTC. Its translation is CASSLAGGGGKTQYF.

This clone showed up just a few times. The chain uses TRBV27 and TRBJ2-3; D may be TRBD1 (5 bases). This CDR3 contains 15 residues. Deletions cut 3 bases from V and 3 bases from J, with 13 bases between. The germline V gene has CDR1 MNHEY and CDR2 SMNVEV (reference sequence). The DNA for the CDR3 is TGTGCCAGCAGTTTGAAGACAGCTGCTACAGATACGCAGTATTTT. Encoded protein: CASSLKTAATDTQYF.

V usage is TRBV6-6 and J usage is TRBJ1-1, with D unresolved. The CDR3 is made up of 11 amino acids. The V and J ends lost 2 bases and 4 bases respectively, with 2 bases between them. The germline gives CDR1 MNHNY, CDR2 SVGAGI (reference sequence). CDR3 loop: CASSYPTEAFF. The CDR3 nucleotides read TGTGCCAGCAGTTACCCCACTGAAGCTTTCTTT.

V usage is TRBV29-1 and J usage is TRBJ1-2, with unresolved D. The CDR3 is 12 residues long. From germline, CDR1 is SQVTM and CDR2 ANQGSEA. Trimming took off 5 bases at V and 8 bases at J, with 15 bases between the two ends. The DNA of the CDR3 is TGCAGCGTTCTCTCATCGGAGGAGGGCTACACCTTC. As protein: CSVLSSEEGYTF.

The chain carries TRBV19 and TRBJ2-7; the match to TRBD2 covers 7 bases. The CDR3 length is 17 residues. Unmatched junction bases numbered 16, after V lost 5 bases and J lost 3 bases. The germline V gene encodes CDR1 LNHDA and CDR2 SQIVND (reference sequence). The DNA of the CDR3 is TGTGCCAGTAGTCCGCGAGGAGCGGGATATGGCGGCTACGAGCAGTACTTC. It encodes CASSPRGAGYGGYEQYF.

The CDR3 nucleotides are TGTGCCAGCAGCTTACGAGCTCTAGCGGGCTACGAGCAGTACTTC. The encoded protein is CASSLRALAGYEQYF. The chain has TRBV7-8 and TRBJ2-7, with TRBD2 matching 8 bases. The V gene end was trimmed by 2 bases and the J gene end by 3 bases; junction bases not matched to a gene: 6. Germline CDR1 reads SGHVS; CDR2 reads FQNEAQ. This CDR3 region has 15 residues.

This chain joins TRBV6-1 and TRBJ2-2; D unresolved. The CDR3 extends over 14 amino acids. CDR1 is MNHNS and CDR2 is SASEGT in the germline V gene. Trimming removed 7 bases from V and 4 bases from J, with 13 bases in between. Written as DNA, the CDR3 is TGTGCCAGCATGGGCAGCGTGAGCACCGGGGAGCTGTTTTTT. The encoded protein is CASMGSVSTGELFF.

V gene TRBV27 combines with J gene TRBJ2-5, with 7 bases fitting TRBD1. With V trimmed by 3 bases and J by 5 bases, 9 bases remained unmatched. This CDR3 has 15 residues. Germline V gene sequence: CDR1 MNHEY, CDR2 SMNVEV (reference sequence). The CDR3 bases are TGTGCCAGCAGTTTCTCGGGACAGTCTCTGGAGACCCAGTACTTC. The encoded protein is CASSFSGQSLETQYF.

The rearrangement links TRBV29-1 to TRBJ2-3; the match to TRBD2 covers 7 bases. Unmatched junction bases numbered 5, after V lost 3 bases and J lost 2 bases. This CDR3 spans 14 amino acids. Germline CDR1 is SQVTM and CDR2 is ANQGSEA. For the CDR3, the DNA is TGCAGCGTTGAGGAGCGGGGTCACACAGATACGCAGTATTTT. Its translation: CSVEERGHTDTQYF.

In this sample, this clone turned up once. The chain has TRBV5-1 and TRBJ2-2, with 14 bases fitting TRBD2. The V and J ends lost 2 bases and 6 bases, in that order; junction bases with no gene match: 3. Per the germline V gene, CDR1 is SGHRS and CDR2 is YFSETQ. CDR3 length: 16 residues. The CDR3 nucleotides read TGCGCCAGCAGCTTAGGGACTAGCGGGAGTGCCGGGGAGCTGTTTTTT. Protein product: CASSLGTSGSAGELFF.

This chain uses TRBV21-1 with TRBJ2-7; the table's D call, TRBD1, was not checked against the DNA. TRBV21-1 is annotated as a pseudogene. The CDR3 is 15 amino acids. CDR3 loop: CASSLTGSTAYEQYF. DNA of the CDR3: TGTGCCAGCAGCTTAACTGGATCGACAGCCTACGAGCAGTACTTC.

About this clone itself: As the CDR3 is not closed by the conserved phenylalanine or tryptophan, this likely results from a read error. This sequence joins TRBV28 and TRBJ1-2, with 7 bases identical to TRBD1. The CDR3 is 12 amino acids. The V and J ends lost 5 bases and 6 bases, in that order; junction bases with no gene match: 3. Germline values: CDR1 MDHEN, CDR2 SYDVKM. The CDR3 DNA sequence: TGTGCCAGCAGTACTCAGGGGGATGGCTACACCTCC. Amino acid sequence: CASSTQGDGYTS.

The chain carries TRBV15 and TRBJ2-1; 8 bases match TRBD2. Germline V gene lookup returns CDR1 LNHNV and CDR2 YYDKDF (reference sequence). The J segment lost 2 bases and the V segment lost 5 bases, leaving 8 bases of the junction unmatched. The CDR3 covers 16 residues. In DNA form, the CDR3 reads TGTGCCACCAGCGGGGGACTAGTTTGGCCCTACAATGAGCAGTTCTTC. This codes for CATSGGLVWPYNEQFF.

This chain connects TRBV9 to TRBJ2-3; a possible D gene is TRBD1 (5 bases). Trimming took off 2 bases at V and 0 bases at J, with 16 bases between the two ends. The CDR3 has 17 amino acids. Per the germline V gene, CDR1 is SGDLS and CDR2 is YYNGEE. CDR3 sequence reads: CASSVWGTPTSTDTQYF. CDR3 coding DNA: TGTGCCAGCAGCGTTTGGGGCACTCCAACTAGCACAGATACGCAGTATTTT.

The chain carries TRBV5-4 and TRBJ1-3; D call uncertain. The CDR3 is 12 amino acids. Germline values: CDR1 SGHNT, CDR2 YYREEE (reference sequence). V shed 0 bases and J shed 4 bases, with 2 bases lying between them. CDR3 residues: CASSLDGNTIYF. CDR3 DNA sequence: TGTGCCAGCAGCTTGGACGGAAACACCATATATTTT.

This sequence joins TRBV15 and TRBJ2-5; unclear D gene. The CDR3 covers 13 residues. CDR1 is LNHNV and CDR2 is YYDKDF in the germline V gene (reference sequence). Trimming took off 0 bases at V and 4 bases at J, with 6 bases between the two ends. The chain's CDR3 is CATSREATETQYF. The CDR3 nucleotides are TGTGCCACCAGCAGAGAGGCCACAGAGACCCAGTACTTC.

The chain employs TRBV28 and TRBJ1-5, with a weak D call TRBD1 (6 bases). CDR3 length: 16 residues. Germline lookup yields CDR1 MDHEN and CDR2 SYDVKM. Trimming took 7 bases from V and 2 from J, leaving 18 bases between them. The CDR3 spells CASINGGREGNQPQHF. The CDR3, as DNA: TGTGCCAGCATAAACGGGGGCCGAGAAGGCAATCAGCCCCAGCATTTT.

The rearrangement uses TRBV2 and TRBJ2-2; 9 nucleotides match TRBD2. The J segment lost 0 bases and the V segment lost 5 bases, leaving 1 base of the junction unmatched. The CDR3 spans 15 residues. The germline gives CDR1 SNHLY, CDR2 FYNNEI. Written as DNA, the CDR3 is TGTGCCAGCAGTCGACTAGCGGCGAACACCGGGGAGCTGTTTTTT. This translates into CASSRLAANTGELFF.

The chain combines TRBV18 with TRBJ2-7; TRBD2 is a possible D gene (6 bases). Germline V lookup: CDR1 KGHSH, CDR2 LQKENI. There are 14 residues in the CDR3. The V and J ends lost 2 bases and 6 bases respectively, with 14 bases between them. The CDR3 here is CASSPSLRESEQYF. The CDR3 DNA follows: TGTGCCAGCTCACCATCTCTACGGGAGTCCGAGCAGTACTTC.

This chain uses TRBV7-2 with TRBJ2-3, with TRBD2 identical over 8 bases. Unmatched junction bases numbered 0, after V lost 0 bases and J lost 1 base. CDR3 size: 15 residues. The germline V gene has CDR1 SGHTA and CDR2 FQGNSA. The CDR3 bases are TGTGCCAGCAGCTTAGCTAGCGGGGGCACAGATACGCAGTATTTT. The encoded protein is CASSLASGGTDTQYF.

J is TRBJ2-5 and V is TRBV5-1; D may match TRBD1 or TRBD2 (5 bases each). There are 14 residues in the CDR3. Between the trimmed V and J ends, which lost 3 bases and 3 bases, there was a span of 12 bases. Looked up from germline, CDR1 is SGHRS and CDR2 is YFSETQ. The CDR3, as DNA: TGCGCCAGCAGCTCTGGGGGAAGGGAAGAGACCCAGTACTTC. Translated, it gives CASSSGGREETQYF.

The chain is built from TRBV28 and TRBJ2-3; 7 nucleotides line up with TRBD1. The CDR3 spans 14 residues. Germline V CDR1 and CDR2: MDHEN, SYDVKM. Trimming removed 6 bases from V and 0 bases from J; junction bases left unmatched: 3. The CDR3 DNA is TGTGCCAGCAGGGGACAGATTAGCACAGATACGCAGTATTTT. Its translation: CASRGQISTDTQYF.